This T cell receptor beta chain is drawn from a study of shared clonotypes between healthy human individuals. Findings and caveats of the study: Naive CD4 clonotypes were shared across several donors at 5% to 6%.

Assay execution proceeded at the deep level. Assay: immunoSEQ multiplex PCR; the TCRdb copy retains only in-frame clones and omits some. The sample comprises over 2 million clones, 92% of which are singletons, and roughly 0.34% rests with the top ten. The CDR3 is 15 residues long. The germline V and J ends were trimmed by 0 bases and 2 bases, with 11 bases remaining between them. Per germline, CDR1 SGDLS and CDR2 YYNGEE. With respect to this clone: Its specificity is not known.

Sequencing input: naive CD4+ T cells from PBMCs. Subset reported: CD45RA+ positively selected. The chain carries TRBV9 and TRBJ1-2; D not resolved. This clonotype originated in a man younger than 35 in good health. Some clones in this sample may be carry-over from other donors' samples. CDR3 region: CASSVEAHTNYGYTF. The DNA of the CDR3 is TGTGCCAGCAGCGTAGAGGCGCACACCAACTATGGCTACACCTTC.